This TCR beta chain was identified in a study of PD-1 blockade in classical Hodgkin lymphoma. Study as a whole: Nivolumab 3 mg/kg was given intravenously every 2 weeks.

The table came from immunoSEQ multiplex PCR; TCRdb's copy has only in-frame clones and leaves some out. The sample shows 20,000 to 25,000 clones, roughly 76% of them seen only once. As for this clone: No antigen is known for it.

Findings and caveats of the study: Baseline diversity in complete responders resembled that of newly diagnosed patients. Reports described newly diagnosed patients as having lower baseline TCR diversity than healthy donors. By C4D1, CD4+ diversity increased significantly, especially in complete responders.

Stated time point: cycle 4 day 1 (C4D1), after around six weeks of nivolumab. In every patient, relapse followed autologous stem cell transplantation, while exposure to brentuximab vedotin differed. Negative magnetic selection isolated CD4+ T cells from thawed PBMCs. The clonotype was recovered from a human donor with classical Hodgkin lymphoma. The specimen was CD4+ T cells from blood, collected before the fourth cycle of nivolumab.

CDR3 in amino acids: CASSQEDRVYNEQFF. The CDR3 DNA reads as TGCGCCAGCAGCCAAGAAGACAGGGTGTACAATGAGCAGTTCTTC. The genes are TRBV4-3 and TRBJ2-1; 7 positions match TRBD1. The CDR3 consists of 15 residues. V shed 0 bases and J 4 bases; nucleotides not matched to a gene: 3. Per the germline V gene, CDR1 is LGHNA and CDR2 is YSLEER.